One sample yielded the 11 T cell receptor beta chains listed below, sequenced in a study of T cells in Graves' hyperthyroidism and ophthalmopathy. Template material for amplifying TCR beta CDR3 regions consisted of RNA transcripts. HTBI primers were used for first-round RT-PCR of the TCR CDR3. MiXCR, applied by TCRdb to the multiplex PCR reads, yields one record per CDR3 protein. The sample comprises 110,000 to 150,000 distinct CDR3 sequences, approximately 20% of which are singletons, and more than 65% rests with the top ten. Specimen: blood. These receptor sequences come from a woman aged 45-65 years with Graves' hyperthyroidism that later progressed to Graves' ophthalmopathy.

V gene TRBV19 combines with J gene TRBJ1-5; 7 bases line up with TRBD1. CDR3 length: 15 amino acids. CDR1 is LNHDA and CDR2 is SQIVND in the germline V gene (reference sequence). The V and J ends lost 6 bases and 5 bases, in that order; junction bases with no gene match: 10. Here the CDR3 reads CASRRGQHLDQPQHF. Here the CDR3 DNA reads TGTGCCAGTAGACGGGGACAGCACCTCGATCAGCCCCAGCATTTT. Complete variable domain (other parts from reference TRBV19 and TRBJ1-5): DGGITQSPKYLFRKEGQNVTLSCEQNLNHDAMYWYRQDPGQGLRLIYYSQIVNDFQKGDIAEGYSVSREKKESFPLTVTSAQKNPTAFYLCASRRGQHLDQPQHFGDGTRLSIL.

V usage is TRBV28 and J usage is TRBJ2-1; 12 bases are shared with TRBD2. The CDR3 length is 17 residues. V lost 2 bases, J lost 3 bases, and 5 bases stayed unmatched. CDR1 is MDHEN and CDR2 is SYDVKM in the germline V gene. The CDR3, as DNA: TGTGCCAGCAGTTTAGCGGGACTAGCGGGCAACTACAATGAGCAGTTCTTC. It specifies CASSLAGLAGNYNEQFF.

This clonotype was recorded a few times. The chain links TRBV14 to TRBJ2-7; 12 bases are a match to TRBD2. With 4 bases clipped from V and 6 bases from J, the junction kept 7 bases outside the gene matches. This CDR3 has 15 amino acids. The germline gives CDR1 SGHDN, CDR2 FVKESK. This CDR3 is CASSRGLAGSGEQYF. The CDR3 bases are TGTGCCAGCAGCCGAGGACTAGCGGGATCGGGCGAGCAGTACTTC.

J is TRBJ2-7 and V is TRBV5-1, with TRBD1 matching over 12 bases. Germline CDR1 and CDR2: SGHRS and YFSETQ. Germline trimming cut 3 bases from V and 5 bases from J; bases unmatched to any gene: 6. CDR3 length: 15 residues. The CDR3: CASSSGQGAANEQYF. The CDR3 DNA reads as TGCGCCAGCAGCTCGGGACAGGGGGCGGCCAACGAGCAGTACTTC.

At least ten counts were recorded for this clonotype. The V call is TRBV6-1, the J call TRBJ2-7, with 7 bases matching TRBD1. The ends lost 2 bases at V and 4 bases at J; junction bases unmatched: 8. The CDR3 runs 15 residues. Germline V gene lookup returns CDR1 MNHNS and CDR2 SASEGT. CDR3: CASSEPGTAPYEQYF. CDR3 nucleotide sequence: TGTGCCAGCAGTGAACCCGGGACAGCCCCATACGAGCAGTACTTC.

This clonotype was picked up a small number of times. The J gene is TRBJ2-6, the V gene TRBV29-1; the match to TRBD2 covers 8 bases. The germline CDR1 and CDR2 sequences are SQVTM and ANQGSEA. The CDR3 consists of 13 residues. V trimming: 6 bases; J trimming: 4 bases; junction bases outside the gene matches: 2. CDR3: CSVGGVGANVLTF. The CDR3 region has the DNA TGCAGCGTCGGGGGGGTCGGGGCCAACGTCCTGACTTTC.

Ten or more counts support this clonotype. This chain links TRBV14 with TRBJ2-5; D may correspond to TRBD1 or TRBD2 (5 bases each). Per germline, CDR1 SGHDN and CDR2 FVKESK. V was trimmed by 4 bases and J by 4 bases, leaving 16 bases between them. This CDR3 is built from 15 residues. CDR3 protein: CASSRWGAGGETQYF. DNA for the CDR3: TGTGCCAGCAGCCGCTGGGGCGCGGGCGGAGAGACCCAGTACTTC.

The chain recombines TRBV6-1 with TRBJ2-6; the D gene is possibly TRBD1 (6 bases). The CDR3 covers 15 residues. V shed 10 bases and J shed 3 bases, with 16 bases lying between them. Per the germline V gene, CDR1 is MNHNS and CDR2 is SASEGT. CDR3 amino acids: CAIQSRGYGANVLTF. In DNA form, the CDR3 reads TGTGCCATCCAATCCAGGGGCTATGGGGCCAACGTCCTGACTTTC.

The chain has TRBV5-1 and TRBJ2-2; 10 bases fit TRBD2. The CDR3 has 16 residues. V lost 2 bases to trimming and J lost 4 bases; unmatched junction nucleotides: 5. Germline values: CDR1 SGHRS, CDR2 YFSETQ. The CDR3 nucleotides read TGCGCCAGCAGCTTAGCGACTAGCGGGCCCACCGGGGAGCTGTTTTTT. Translating it yields CASSLATSGPTGELFF.

This clonotype was found many times. The chain carries TRBV9 and TRBJ2-7, with 11 bases fitting TRBD1. With V trimmed by 4 bases and J by 2 bases, 2 bases remained unmatched. Per the germline V gene, CDR1 is SGDLS and CDR2 is YYNGEE. This CDR3 contains 14 residues. The CDR3 is CASSPGQGAYEQYF. The CDR3 nucleotides are TGTGCCAGCAGCCCGGGACAGGGGGCCTACGAGCAGTACTTC.

The rearrangement uses TRBV9 and TRBJ1-1, with unresolved D. Germline loops: CDR1 SGDLS, CDR2 YYNGEE. This CDR3 comprises 14 residues. The germline V and J ends were trimmed by 0 bases and 0 bases, with 6 bases remaining between them. The CDR3 DNA reads TGTGCCAGCAGCGTAGCCGGGATGAACACTGAAGCTTTCTTT. Its translation is CASSVAGMNTEAFF.